This is a list of T cell receptor beta chains from one sample in a study of blood T cell repertoires in COVID-19. Assay: immunoSEQ multiplex PCR; the TCRdb copy retains only in-frame clones and omits some. The sample has about 250,000 clones; roughly 84% are singletons. Sample: peripheral blood. Receptor source: a man over 45 with active or convalescent COVID-19. CDR3s include the opening cysteine and the closing phenylalanine or tryptophan. Each record gives: D gene, J gene, V gene, clone size, CDR3 DNA, CDR3 protein. D genes are given only for firm matches. The size field is filled for only some rows; it gives once, few, many or a size class.

D: TRBD1
J: TRBJ1-5
V: TRBV28
size: .
DNA: TGTGCCAGCAGTCTTACAGGGGACAATCAGCCCCAGCATTTT
CDR3: CASSLTGDNQPQHF

D: TRBD2
J: TRBJ2-1
V: TRBV19
size: .
DNA: TGTGCCAGTAGTATAGATGCGACGGGGGGGTCATACAATGAGCAGTTCTTC
CDR3: CASSIDATGGSYNEQFF

D: TRBD1
J: TRBJ1-6
V: TRBV7-9
size: .
DNA: TGTGCCAGCAGCCGGACAGGGTTAAATTCACCCCTCCACTTT
CDR3: CASSRTGLNSPLHF

D: TRBD2
J: TRBJ2-3
V: TRBV11-3
size: .
DNA: TGTGCCAGCAGCTCAGGGCCGGGGGGTACGCAGTATTTT
CDR3: CASSSGPGGTQYF

D: TRBD1
J: TRBJ2-1
V: TRBV19
size: .
DNA: TGTGCCAGTAGAGGACAGGGTGTTCTTGAGCAGTTCTTC
CDR3: CASRGQGVLEQFF

D: TRBD2
J: TRBJ2-3
V: TRBV12-3/TRBV12-4
size: .
DNA: TGTGCCAGCAGTTCTAGCGGGGTGCAGTATTTT
CDR3: CASSSSGVQYF

D: TRBD1
J: TRBJ2-7
V: TRBV10-3
size: .
DNA: TGTGCCATGGCTCCGGGACAGGGTTCCTACGAGCAGTACTTC
CDR3: CAMAPGQGSYEQYF

D: TRBD1
J: TRBJ1-1
V: TRBV5-4
size: .
DNA: TGTGCCAGCAGCTTGGCCAACAGGGGGGTCGGAGCTTTCTTT
CDR3: CASSLANRGVGAFF

D: TRBD1
J: TRBJ2-7
V: TRBV2
size: once
DNA: TGTGCCAGCAGTGAACGGACAGGGGGGGGCTACGAGCAGTACTTC
CDR3: CASSERTGGGYEQYF

D: .
J: TRBJ1-5
V: TRBV4-3
size: .
DNA: TGCGCCAGCAGCCAAGATGCAGGGGCCAATCAGCCCCAGCATTTT
CDR3: CASSQDAGANQPQHF

D: .
J: TRBJ2-3
V: TRBV3-1/TRBV3-2
size: .
DNA: TGTGCCAGCAGCCAAGAAAGGGGGGGGGATCCAGATACGCAGTATTTT
CDR3: CASSQERGGDPDTQYF

D: .
J: TRBJ2-7
V: TRBV15
size: once
DNA: TGTGCCACCAGCAGGGGACTTAGCTACGAGCAGTACTTC
CDR3: CATSRGLSYEQYF

D: .
J: TRBJ1-5
V: TRBV7-2
size: once
DNA: TGTGCCAGCAACCCGGACAGTGGGATTGATCAGCCCCAGCATTTT
CDR3: CASNPDSGIDQPQHF

D: TRBD1
J: TRBJ1-1
V: TRBV6-4
size: .
DNA: TGTGCCAGCAGTGACAGTTACCGGGACAGGGGCCTCCTTGGGCCTGACACTGAAGCTTTCTTT
CDR3: CASSDSYRDRGLLGPDTEAFF

D: .
J: TRBJ2-7
V: TRBV7-8
size: few
DNA: TGTGCCAGCAGCTTAGTCGTGGACTTGGGGGAGCAGTACTTC
CDR3: CASSLVVDLGEQYF

D: TRBD2
J: TRBJ2-7
V: TRBV7-8
size: .
DNA: TGTGCCAGCAGCTTAGCCGGGCGGGGGATCACCTACGAGCAGTACTTC
CDR3: CASSLAGRGITYEQYF

D: TRBD2
J: TRBJ2-7
V: TRBV2
size: once
DNA: TGTGCCAGCAACCTGGCCGGGACTAGTCCACACGAGCAGTACTTC
CDR3: CASNLAGTSPHEQYF

D: .
J: TRBJ2-1
V: TRBV27
size: .
DNA: TGTGCCAGCAGGCCGGGACTCCACTACAATGAGCAGTTCTTC
CDR3: CASRPGLHYNEQFF

D: TRBD1
J: TRBJ2-7
V: TRBV20-1
size: .
DNA: TGCAGTGCTAGTGGAGGGACAGGGGGCTACGAGCAGTACTTC
CDR3: CSASGGTGGYEQYF

D: TRBD1
J: TRBJ1-2
V: TRBV9
size: .
DNA: TGTGCCAGCAGCGCTGGACAGGGGGCTGGGGGCTACACCTTC
CDR3: CASSAGQGAGGYTF

D: .
J: TRBJ1-5
V: TRBV5-1
size: many
DNA: TGCGCCAGCAGCTCTGGGGCAGATAATCAGCCCCAGCATTTT
CDR3: CASSSGADNQPQHF

D: .
J: TRBJ1-5
V: TRBV6-5
size: .
DNA: TGTGCCAGCAGTTCGGGTTATAGCAATCAGCCCCAGCATTTT
CDR3: CASSSGYSNQPQHF

D: .
J: TRBJ2-3
V: TRBV6-1
size: .
DNA: TGTGCCAGCAGTGAACTCGGGGTCACGCAGTATTTT
CDR3: CASSELGVTQYF

D: TRBD1
J: TRBJ1-1
V: TRBV6-5
size: .
DNA: TGTGCCAGCACTACAGGGGACACTGAAGCTTTCTTT
CDR3: CASTTGDTEAFF

D: .
J: TRBJ1-6
V: TRBV11-1
size: .
DNA: TGTGCCAGCAGCTGGGGGGAAACCAATTCACCCCTCCACTTT
CDR3: CASSWGETNSPLHF

D: .
J: TRBJ2-7
V: TRBV7-8
size: .
DNA: TGTGCCAGCAGCTTATGGCGGGGAACAGGGGCGGGCGAGCAGTACTTC
CDR3: CASSLWRGTGAGEQYF

D: .
J: TRBJ2-7
V: TRBV18
size: .
DNA: TGTGCCAGCTCACAACTCCCGACAGGAACGACCTACGAGCAGTACTTC
CDR3: CASSQLPTGTTYEQYF

D: TRBD1
J: TRBJ1-4
V: TRBV30
size: .
DNA: TGTGCCTGGAGTGTAGGGGGACAGGGGGATGAAAAACTGTTTTTT
CDR3: CAWSVGGQGDEKLFF

D: .
J: TRBJ1-3
V: TRBV10-3
size: few
DNA: TGTGCCATCAGCCGAGACTTAGGTGGAAACACCATATATTTT
CDR3: CAISRDLGGNTIYF

D: .
J: TRBJ2-5
V: TRBV5-4
size: .
DNA: TGTGCCAGCAGCCGAGGACAGACGTACCAAGAGACCCAGTACTTC
CDR3: CASSRGQTYQETQYF

D: TRBD1
J: TRBJ2-6
V: TRBV7-9
size: few
DNA: TGTGCCAGCAGCTTGGGGACAGGGGAGGCCAACGTCCTGACTTTC
CDR3: CASSLGTGEANVLTF

D: .
J: TRBJ2-1
V: TRBV3-1/TRBV3-2
size: .
DNA: TGTGCCAGCAGCCGTAGCACTCTCTCCTACAATGAGCAGTTCTTC
CDR3: CASSRSTLSYNEQFF

D: .
J: TRBJ2-7
V: TRBV29-1
size: .
DNA: TGCAGCTACGAGGGGACACGGTCCGCCGAGCAGTACTTC
CDR3: CSYEGTRSAEQYF

D: .
J: TRBJ1-3
V: TRBV30
size: .
DNA: TGTGCCTGGTCGACGGGTAGCTCTGGAAACACCATATATTTT
CDR3: CAWSTGSSGNTIYF

D: .
J: TRBJ2-2
V: TRBV3-1/TRBV3-2
size: .
DNA: TGTGCCAGCAGCCAATTCCCAACAGTCGCGAACACCGGGGAGCTGTTTTTT
CDR3: CASSQFPTVANTGELFF

D: TRBD1
J: TRBJ2-3
V: TRBV5-5
size: .
DNA: TGTGCCAGCAGCCGGGGGGGACAGGGGCTTTCAGATACGCAGTATTTT
CDR3: CASSRGGQGLSDTQYF

D: .
J: TRBJ1-1
V: TRBV29-1
size: .
DNA: TGCAGCGTACCGAGGGGGGGCGCGGGCACTGAAGCTTTCTTT
CDR3: CSVPRGGAGTEAFF

D: TRBD1
J: TRBJ1-2
V: TRBV28
size: .
DNA: TGTGCCAGCAGTCTCCAGGGGGGCGGCTACACCTTC
CDR3: CASSLQGGGYTF

D: TRBD1
J: TRBJ1-1
V: TRBV2
size: .
DNA: TGTGCCAGCTACCTCCCCTTCGCGGACAGGGAACGGAACACTGAAGCTTTCTTT
CDR3: CASYLPFADRERNTEAFF

D: TRBD1
J: TRBJ1-1
V: TRBV5-4
size: .
DNA: TGTGCCAGCAGCTCGGGACAGGGAACGGTTGGAGCTTTCTTT
CDR3: CASSSGQGTVGAFF

D: TRBD2
J: TRBJ2-3
V: TRBV30
size: few
DNA: TGTGCCTGGAGATTAGCGGGGGTCACAGATACGCAGTATTTT
CDR3: CAWRLAGVTDTQYF

D: TRBD1
J: TRBJ2-7
V: TRBV19
size: .
DNA: TGTGCCAGTAGCCTCCAGGGACAGGGAGGCTACGAGCAGTACTTC
CDR3: CASSLQGQGGYEQYF

D: .
J: TRBJ1-1
V: TRBV18
size: once
DNA: TGTGCCAGCTCACCCCTGGGGGCCGAAGCTTTCTTT
CDR3: CASSPLGAEAFF

D: .
J: TRBJ1-6
V: TRBV9
size: .
DNA: TGTGCCAGCAGCGTAGGAGGGCGTAATTCACCCCTCCACTTT
CDR3: CASSVGGRNSPLHF

D: .
J: TRBJ1-2
V: TRBV4-3
size: .
DNA: TGCGCCAGCAGCCAAAATCGACGACAGGTCTATGGCTACACCTTC
CDR3: CASSQNRRQVYGYTF

D: .
J: TRBJ1-6
V: TRBV18
size: .
DNA: TGTGCCAGCTCACCCGAGATGCAGGGATTACCCCTCCACTTT
CDR3: CASSPEMQGLPLHF

D: .
J: TRBJ2-7
V: TRBV2
size: .
DNA: TGTGCCAGCAGTGGGGGTCTGGGCAGGGGTTCCTACGAGCAGTACTTC
CDR3: CASSGGLGRGSYEQYF

D: .
J: TRBJ1-2
V: TRBV24-1
size: .
DNA: TGTGCCACCAGTGATCCGACTGCTGCCTGGGATGGCTACACCTTC
CDR3: CATSDPTAAWDGYTF

D: .
J: TRBJ1-1
V: TRBV7-2
size: .
DNA: TGTGCCAGCAGCCAATCAGGGGTATCCACTGAAGCTTTCTTT
CDR3: CASSQSGVSTEAFF

D: TRBD2
J: TRBJ2-5
V: TRBV7-3
size: few
DNA: TGTGCCAGCAGCTCGACTAGCGGCCAGACCCAGTACTTC
CDR3: CASSSTSGQTQYF

D: .
J: TRBJ2-3
V: TRBV21-1
size: .
DNA: TGTGCCAGCAGCGCCTTTCAAGCGGGGGCCTCCACAGATACGCAGTATTTT
CDR3: CASSAFQAGASTDTQYF

D: .
J: TRBJ2-3
V: TRBV5-4
size: .
DNA: TGTGCCAGCAGCTTAGTAACGGGAGATACGCAGTATTTT
CDR3: CASSLVTGDTQYF

D: TRBD1
J: TRBJ2-3
V: TRBV24-1
size: .
DNA: TGTGCCACCAGTGACCCGGGACAGGGAGGTACGCAGTATTTT
CDR3: CATSDPGQGGTQYF

D: .
J: TRBJ1-2
V: TRBV2
size: .
DNA: TGTGCCAGCAGGGGGGGGAAGTACTACACCTTC
CDR3: CASRGGKYYTF

D: .
J: TRBJ2-2
V: TRBV11-3
size: .
DNA: TGTGCCAGCAGCCCCTCCGGAGTCGGGGAGCTGTTTTTT
CDR3: CASSPSGVGELFF

D: .
J: TRBJ1-5
V: TRBV4-2
size: .
DNA: TGTGCCAGCAGCCAAGGCACACAGGGCAATCAGCCCCAGCATTTT
CDR3: CASSQGTQGNQPQHF

D: .
J: TRBJ2-7
V: TRBV3-1/TRBV3-2
size: .
DNA: TGTGCCAGCAGCCAAGGTACAGTGTCCTACGAGCAGTACTTC
CDR3: CASSQGTVSYEQYF

D: .
J: TRBJ2-3
V: TRBV7-8
size: .
DNA: TGTGCCAGCAGCCGACAGGGCACAGATACGCAGTATTTT
CDR3: CASSRQGTDTQYF

D: .
J: TRBJ2-7
V: TRBV6-5
size: .
DNA: TGTGCCAGCGCGGGGGCCCCAAATTACGAGCAGTACTTC
CDR3: CASAGAPNYEQYF